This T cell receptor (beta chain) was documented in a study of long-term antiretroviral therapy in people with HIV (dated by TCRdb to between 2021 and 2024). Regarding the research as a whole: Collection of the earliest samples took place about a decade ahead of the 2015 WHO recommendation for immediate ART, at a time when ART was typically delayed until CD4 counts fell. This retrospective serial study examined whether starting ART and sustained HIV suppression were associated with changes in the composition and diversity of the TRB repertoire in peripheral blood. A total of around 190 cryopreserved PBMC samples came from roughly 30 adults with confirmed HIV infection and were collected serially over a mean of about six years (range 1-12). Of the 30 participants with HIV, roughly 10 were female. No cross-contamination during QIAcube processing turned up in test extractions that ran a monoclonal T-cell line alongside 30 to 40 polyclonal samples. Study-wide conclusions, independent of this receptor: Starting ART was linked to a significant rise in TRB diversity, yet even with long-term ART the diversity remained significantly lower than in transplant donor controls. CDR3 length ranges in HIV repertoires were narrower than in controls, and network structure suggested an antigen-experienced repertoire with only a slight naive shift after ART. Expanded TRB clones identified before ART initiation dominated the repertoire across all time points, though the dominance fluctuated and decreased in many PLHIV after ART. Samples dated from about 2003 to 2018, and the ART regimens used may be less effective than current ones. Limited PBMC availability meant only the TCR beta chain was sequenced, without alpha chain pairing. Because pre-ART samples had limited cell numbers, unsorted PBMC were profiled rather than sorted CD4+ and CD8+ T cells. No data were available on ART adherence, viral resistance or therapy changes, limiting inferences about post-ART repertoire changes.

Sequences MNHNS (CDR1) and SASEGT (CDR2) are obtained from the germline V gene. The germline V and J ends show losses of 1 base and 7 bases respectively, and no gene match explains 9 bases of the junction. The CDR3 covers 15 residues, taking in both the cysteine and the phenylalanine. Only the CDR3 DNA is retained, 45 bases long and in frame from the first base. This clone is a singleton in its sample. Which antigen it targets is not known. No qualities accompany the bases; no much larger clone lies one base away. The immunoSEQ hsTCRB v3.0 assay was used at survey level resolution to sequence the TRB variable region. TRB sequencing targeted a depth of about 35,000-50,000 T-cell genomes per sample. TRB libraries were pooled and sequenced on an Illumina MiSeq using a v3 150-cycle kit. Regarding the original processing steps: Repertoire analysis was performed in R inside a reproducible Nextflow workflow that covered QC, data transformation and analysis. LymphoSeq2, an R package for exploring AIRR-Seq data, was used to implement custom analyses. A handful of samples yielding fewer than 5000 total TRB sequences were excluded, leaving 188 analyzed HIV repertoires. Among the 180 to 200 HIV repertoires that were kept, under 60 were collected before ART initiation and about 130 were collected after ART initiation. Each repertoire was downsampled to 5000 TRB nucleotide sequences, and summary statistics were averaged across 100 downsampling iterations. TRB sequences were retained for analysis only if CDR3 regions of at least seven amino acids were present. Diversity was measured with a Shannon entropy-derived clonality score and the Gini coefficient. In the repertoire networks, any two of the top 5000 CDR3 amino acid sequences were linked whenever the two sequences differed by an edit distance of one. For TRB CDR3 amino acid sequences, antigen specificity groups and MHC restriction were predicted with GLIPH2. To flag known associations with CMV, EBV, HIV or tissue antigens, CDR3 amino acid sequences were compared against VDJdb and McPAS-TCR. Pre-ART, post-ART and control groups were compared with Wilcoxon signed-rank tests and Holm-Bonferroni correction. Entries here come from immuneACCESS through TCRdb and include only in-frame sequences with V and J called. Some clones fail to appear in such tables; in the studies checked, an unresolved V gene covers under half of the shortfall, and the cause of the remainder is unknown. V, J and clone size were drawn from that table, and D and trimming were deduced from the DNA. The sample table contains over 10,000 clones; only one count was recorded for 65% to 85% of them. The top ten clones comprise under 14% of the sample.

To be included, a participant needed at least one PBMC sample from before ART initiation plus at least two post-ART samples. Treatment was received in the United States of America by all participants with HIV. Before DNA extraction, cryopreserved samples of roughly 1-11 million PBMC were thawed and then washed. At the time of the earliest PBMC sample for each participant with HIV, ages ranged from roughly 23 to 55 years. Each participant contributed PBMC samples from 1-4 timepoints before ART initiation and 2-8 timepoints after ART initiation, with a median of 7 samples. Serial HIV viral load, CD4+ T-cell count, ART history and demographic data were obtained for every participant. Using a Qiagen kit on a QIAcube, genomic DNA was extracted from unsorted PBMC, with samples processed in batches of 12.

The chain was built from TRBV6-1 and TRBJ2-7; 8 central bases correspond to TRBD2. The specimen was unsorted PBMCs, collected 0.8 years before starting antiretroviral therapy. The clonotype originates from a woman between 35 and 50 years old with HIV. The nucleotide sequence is TGTGCCAGCAGTGAAGGCGCTAGCGGGCTAAGGGAGCAGTACTTC. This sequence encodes CASSEGASGLREQYF.